This T cell receptor beta chain was obtained from a study of T cells in Graves' hyperthyroidism and ophthalmopathy. Every diagnosis used clinical symptoms, serum thyroxine and TRAb, thyroid ultrasound and orbital computed tomography. Source material for PBMCs was more than 7.5 ml fresh peripheral blood. Amplified TCR beta CDR3 regions came from RNA transcripts. The TCR CDR3 first-round RT-PCR relied on the HTBI primer set. TCRdb independently ran MiXCR on the multiplex PCR reads; one entry per CDR3 protein. The table lists about 270,000 distinct CDR3 sequences, roughly 22% of them singletons. In the case of this clonotype: Its antigen is not identified.

Study results and caveats: Ophthalmopathy could be told apart from stable hyperthyroidism with a 13 V-J model.

The germline gives CDR1 DFQATT, CDR2 SNEGSKA (reference sequence). This CDR3 has 14 residues. Trimming left V 2 bases short and J 0 bases short, with 10 bases between. The sample was blood. The gene calls are TRBV20-1 and TRBJ1-1, with a weak D call TRBD1 (6 bases). The source of this sequence is a man aged 25 to 40 with Graves' ophthalmopathy. This CDR3 is CSARRQALNTEAFF. CDR3 bases: TGCAGTGCTAGACGACAGGCGCTGAACACTGAAGCTTTCTTT.